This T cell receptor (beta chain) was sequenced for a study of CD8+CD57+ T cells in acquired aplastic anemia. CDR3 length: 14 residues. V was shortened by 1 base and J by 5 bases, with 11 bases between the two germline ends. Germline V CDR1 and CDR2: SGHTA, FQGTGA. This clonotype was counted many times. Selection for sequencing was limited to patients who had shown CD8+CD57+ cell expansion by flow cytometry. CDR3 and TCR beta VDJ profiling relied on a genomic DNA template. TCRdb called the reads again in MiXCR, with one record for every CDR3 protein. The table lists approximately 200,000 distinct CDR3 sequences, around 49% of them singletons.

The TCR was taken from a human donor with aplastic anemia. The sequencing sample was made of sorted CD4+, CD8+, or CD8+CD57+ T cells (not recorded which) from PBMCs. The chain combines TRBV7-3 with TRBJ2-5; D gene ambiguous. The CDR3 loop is CASSLSSAGETQYF. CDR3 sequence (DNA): TGTGCCAGCAGCTTAAGCTCAGCTGGGGAGACCCAGTACTTC.